The 32 T cell receptor beta chains listed next were all sequenced from one sample in a study of identical twins. TCRdb passed the 5' RACE reads through MiXCR, listing each CDR3 protein once. The table includes 350,000 to 450,000 distinct CDR3 sequences, approximately 17% detected once. The specimen sequenced was naive T cells sorted from blood. The receptor source for this set is a man between 50 and 59 years old in good health.

CDR3 residues: CAINSKRGGNTGELFF. In nucleotides, the CDR3 is TGTGCCATCAATTCTAAGAGGGGTGGGAACACCGGGGAGCTGTTTTTT. This sequence joins TRBV10-3 and TRBJ2-2; D tentatively reads TRBD1 or TRBD2 (5 bases each). In germline, CDR1 is ENHRY, CDR2 SYGVKD. Trimming removed 7 bases from V and 1 base from J, with 16 bases in between. The CDR3 spans 16 residues.

The chain uses TRBV19 and TRBJ2-7, with TRBD2 identical over 11 bases. The germline CDR1 and CDR2 sequences are LNHDA and SQIVND (reference sequence). Unmatched junction bases numbered 2, after V lost 6 bases and J lost 1 base. This CDR3 region has 14 residues. The CDR3 bases are TGTGCCAGTAGGGGACTAGCGGATTCCTACGAGCAGTACTTC. Translating it yields CASRGLADSYEQYF.

This clonotype was observed at least ten times. The chain links TRBV6-5 to TRBJ2-7; tentatively, D is TRBD2 (5 bases). CDR1 and CDR2 from the germline V gene are MNHEY and SVGAGI. The CDR3 extends over 12 amino acids. Trimming removed 10 bases at V and 7 bases at J, with 17 bases between. CDR3 nucleotides: TGTGCCACAGGAAGCGGACGAAAGGAGCAGTACTTC. Its translation: CATGSGRKEQYF.

This chain connects TRBV10-2 to TRBJ1-1, with 7 bases aligning to TRBD1. J gave up 5 bases and V 4 bases, and 7 bases lay outside the gene matches. The germline V gene encodes CDR1 WSHSY and CDR2 SAAADI. This CDR3 spans 14 amino acids. In DNA form, the CDR3 reads TGCGCCAGCAGTGGCGGGACAGTTAAAACTGAAGCTTTCTTT. Amino acid sequence: CASSGGTVKTEAFF.

This rearrangement joins TRBV28 to TRBJ1-5; D uncertain. Germline values: CDR1 MDHEN, CDR2 SYDVKM. The CDR3 runs 12 residues. V lost 7 bases and J 8 bases, leaving 12 bases between the germline ends. CDR3 loop: CASTRRREPQHF. In nucleotides, the CDR3 is TGTGCCAGCACTAGACGCCGGGAGCCCCAGCATTTT.

Written as DNA, the CDR3 is TGTGCCAGCAGCTTAGCAAGGACAGGGGGTTATGAGCAGTTCTTC. It specifies CASSLARTGGYEQFF. This chain joins TRBV7-8 and TRBJ2-1; 10 nucleotides agree with TRBD1. Germline loops: CDR1 SGHVS, CDR2 FQNEAQ. With 0 bases clipped from V and 8 bases from J, the junction kept 4 bases outside the gene matches. The CDR3 is 15 residues long. The full variable domain, completed using reference TRBV7-8 and TRBJ2-1, is GAGVSQSPRYKVAKRGQDVALRCDPISGHVSLFWYQQALGQGPEFLTYFQNEAQLDKSGLPSDRFFAERPEGSVSTLKIQRTQQEDSAVYLCASSLARTGGYEQFFGPGTRLTVL.

This chain uses TRBV7-9 with TRBJ1-4, with D maybe TRBD1 (5 bases). V was shortened by 3 bases and J by 0 bases, with 8 bases between the two germline ends. CDR1 is SEHNR, CDR2 FQNEAQ, per germline (reference sequence). The CDR3 has 15 residues. The CDR3 reads CASSFDSSTNEKLFF. The CDR3 DNA follows: TGTGCCAGCAGCTTTGACAGTTCAACTAATGAAAAACTGTTTTTT.

Ten or more counts support this clonotype. This chain uses TRBV5-1 with TRBJ2-7; D is uncertain. The CDR3 spans 14 residues. The germline CDR1 and CDR2 sequences are SGHRS and YFSETQ. V lost 4 bases, J lost 2 bases, and 13 bases lay in between. The CDR3 loop is CASSRAYQAYEQYF. The CDR3 nucleotides are TGCGCCAGCAGCCGCGCCTACCAAGCCTACGAGCAGTACTTC.

This clonotype came up a few times. Here the CDR3 reads CASSQRDGPNSPLHF. CDR3 DNA sequence: TGTGCCAGCAGCCAACGGGACGGCCCGAATTCACCCCTCCACTTT. This sequence joins TRBV7-2 and TRBJ1-6; tentative D call: TRBD1 (5 bases). The CDR3 contains 15 residues. The germline V and J ends were trimmed by 5 bases and 7 bases, with 15 bases remaining between them. The germline CDR1 and CDR2 sequences are SGHTA and FQGNSA.

The V and J genes are TRBV5-1 and TRBJ1-5; 10 positions match TRBD1. The CDR3 spans 15 residues. Germline CDR1 SGHRS, CDR2 YFSETQ. The ends lost 3 bases at V and 3 bases at J; junction bases unmatched: 3. CDR3 loop: CASSYGQGDNQPQHF. In DNA, the CDR3 is TGCGCCAGCAGCTATGGACAGGGGGACAATCAGCCCCAGCATTTT.

The table lists this clonotype with a few counts. The V and J genes are TRBV15 and TRBJ2-5, with TRBD2 identical over 7 bases. Germline CDR1 LNHNV, CDR2 YYDKDF (reference sequence). J lost 2 bases, V lost 0 bases, and 6 bases had no gene match. CDR3 size: 16 residues. CDR3 amino acids: CATSRERAGLQETQYF. As DNA, the CDR3 is TGTGCCACCAGCAGAGAAAGAGCGGGACTGCAAGAGACCCAGTACTTC. Full variable domain (remainder filled in from reference TRBV15 and TRBJ2-5): DAMVIQNPRYQVTQFGKPVTLSCSQTLNHNVMYWYQQKSSQAPKLLFHYYDKDFNNEADTPDNFQSRRPNTSFCFLDIRSPGLGDTAMYLCATSRERAGLQETQYFGPGTRLLVL.

There are many counts of this clonotype. V is TRBV5-5 and J is TRBJ2-3; no reliable D call. The V gene lost 2 bases and the J gene lost 0 bases, with 10 bases spanning the gap. The CDR3 contains 15 residues. Germline lookup yields CDR1 SGHKS and CDR2 YYEKEE (reference sequence). CDR3 residues: CASSLSFSSTDTQYF. CDR3 nucleotide sequence: TGTGCCAGCAGCTTAAGCTTCTCGAGCACAGATACGCAGTATTTT.

This clonotype was picked up many times. V gene TRBV18 combines with J gene TRBJ2-6; D not certain. The V and J ends lost 5 bases and 4 bases respectively, with 6 bases between them. Germline loops: CDR1 KGHSH, CDR2 LQKENI. The CDR3 spans 13 residues. The CDR3: CASSMGGANVLTF. The CDR3 DNA reads as TGTGCCAGCTCAATGGGAGGGGCCAACGTCCTGACTTTC.

This chain links TRBV4-1 with TRBJ2-1, with 14 bases lining up with TRBD2. CDR1 is MGHRA and CDR2 is YSYEKL in the germline V gene. Trimming at V came to 5 bases and at J to 5 bases, leaving 5 bases not matched to a gene. The CDR3 is 16 residues long. The CDR3 region is CASSARLAGGNNEQFF. The CDR3, as DNA: TGCGCCAGCAGCGCCCGACTAGCGGGAGGGAACAATGAGCAGTTCTTC.

This clonotype was counted at least ten times. The rearrangement links TRBV6-5 to TRBJ2-1; 10 bases agree with TRBD2. After removal of 6 bases from V and 4 bases from J, the junction contained 6 bases not matched to a gene. The CDR3 is 15 residues long. Germline V gene lookup returns CDR1 MNHEY and CDR2 SVGAGI. The CDR3 bases are TGTGCCAGCAGCTTAACTAGCGGGGAGTACAATGAGCAGTTCTTC. This sequence encodes CASSLTSGEYNEQFF.

There are many counts of this clonotype. Germline and junction disagree at one end, which may indicate a read error. Here the CDR3 reads CASSPGGGETQYF. DNA for the CDR3: TGTGCCAGCAGTCCCGGGGGGGGGGAGACCCAGTACTTC. The genes are TRBV5-1 and TRBJ2-5; the match to TRBD2 covers 8 bases. CDR1 SGHRS and CDR2 YFSETQ come from the germline V gene. The CDR3 loop spans 13 amino acids.

The rearrangement uses TRBV28 and TRBJ2-1; a weak D match, TRBD1 (6 bases). Between the trimmed V and J ends, which lost 10 bases and 0 bases, there was a span of 10 bases. Germline lookup yields CDR1 MDHEN and CDR2 SYDVKM. The CDR3 contains 13 residues. The DNA of the CDR3 is TGTGCCACCGACAGGATCTCCTACAATGAGCAGTTCTTC. This codes for CATDRISYNEQFF.

The table lists this clonotype with a few counts. The chain has TRBV20-1 and TRBJ2-3; D is unclear. This CDR3 has 13 residues. V dropped 0 bases and J dropped 0 bases, with 4 bases sitting between them. Germline CDR1 is DFQATT and CDR2 is SNEGSKA (reference sequence). CDR3 nucleotide sequence: TGCAGTGCTAGAGAGATCAGCACAGATACGCAGTATTTT. Protein: CSAREISTDTQYF.

In its sample, this clonotype was seen a few times. The rearrangement joins TRBV18 to TRBJ2-7, with 9 bases that match TRBD1. The CDR3 has 15 amino acids. The V and J ends lost 6 bases and 7 bases, in that order; junction bases with no gene match: 13. Germline assignment: CDR1 KGHSH and CDR2 LQKENI. The CDR3 DNA reads as TGTGCCAGCTCCCCTTCAGGACAGGGGATCGGGGAGCAGTACTTC. This translates into CASSPSGQGIGEQYF.

The chain recombines TRBV15 with TRBJ1-5; 8 bases fit TRBD1. This CDR3 is 16 amino acids long. Germline lookup yields CDR1 LNHNV and CDR2 YYDKDF (reference sequence). V gave up 1 base and J gave up 4 bases; unmatched junction bases: 6. CDR3 sequence: CATSRVGTGANQPQHF. In DNA, the CDR3 is TGTGCCACCAGCAGAGTGGGGACAGGAGCGAATCAGCCCCAGCATTTT. The whole variable domain, filled in from reference TRBV15 and TRBJ1-5, reads DAMVIQNPRYQVTQFGKPVTLSCSQTLNHNVMYWYQQKSSQAPKLLFHYYDKDFNNEADTPDNFQSRRPNTSFCFLDIRSPGLGDTAMYLCATSRVGTGANQPQHFGDGTRLSIL.

The sample holds a few counts of this clonotype. CDR3 sequence reads: CASSLGLAFSPRNTDTQYF. The CDR3 nucleotides are TGTGCCAGCAGTTTGGGACTAGCCTTTTCCCCCCGAAACACAGATACGCAGTATTTT. The genes are TRBV27 and TRBJ2-3, with 9 bases fitting TRBD2. This CDR3 comprises 19 residues. In germline, CDR1 is MNHEY, CDR2 SMNVEV (reference sequence). V lost 3 bases to trimming and J lost 2 bases; unmatched junction nucleotides: 15.

This chain links TRBV7-9 with TRBJ2-1, with D possibly being TRBD1 (5 bases). CDR1 and CDR2 from the germline V gene are SEHNR and FQNEAQ (reference sequence). This CDR3 region has 13 residues. V was pared by 1 base and J by 7 bases, with 8 bases between. Written as DNA, the CDR3 is TGTGCCAGCAGCTTAGGTGCAGGGAATGAGCAGTTCTTC. Its translation is CASSLGAGNEQFF.

The rearrangement uses TRBV7-2 and TRBJ2-7, with 7 bases that match TRBD1. V lost 5 bases to trimming and J lost 10 bases; unmatched junction nucleotides: 8. CDR3 length equals 12 residues. Germline V CDR1 and CDR2: SGHTA, FQGNSA. CDR3 coding DNA: TGTGCCAGCAGCACCCTGGACAGGCGTCAGTACTTC. It encodes CASSTLDRRQYF.

This clonotype was seen just once. The rearrangement uses TRBV2 and TRBJ2-3; D possibly corresponds to TRBD2 (6 bases). The germline V gene has CDR1 SNHLY and CDR2 FYNNEI. The CDR3 spans 13 residues. Trimming stripped 10 bases from V and 1 base from J, with 12 bases between. The CDR3 loop reads CANPRGRTDTQYF. CDR3 sequence (DNA): TGTGCCAATCCGCGGGGTCGCACAGATACGCAGTATTTT.

The CDR3 DNA follows: TGCAGTGCTAGAGACGGGACCACGTGGGAGACCCAGTACTTC. This codes for CSARDGTTWETQYF. The chain is built from TRBV20-1 and TRBJ2-5; D is perhaps TRBD1 or TRBD2 (5 bases each). V lost 0 bases, J lost 5 bases, and 13 bases lay in between. Germline V CDR1 and CDR2: DFQATT, SNEGSKA (reference sequence). The CDR3 is made up of 14 amino acids.

This clonotype has only a few counts. This rearrangement joins TRBV29-1 to TRBJ2-7, with D possibly matching TRBD1 (6 bases). Looked up from germline, CDR1 is SQVTM and CDR2 is ANQGSEA. V gave up 7 bases and J gave up 3 bases, with 22 bases separating them. The CDR3 runs to 15 residues. The CDR3 sequence: CSGSSGVGTHYEQYF. In DNA form, the CDR3 reads TGCAGCGGGAGCTCCGGTGTCGGGACACACTACGAGCAGTACTTC.

There are many counts of this clonotype. The V call is TRBV3-1, the J call TRBJ2-7; TRBD1 matches at 7 bases. The CDR3 totals 15 residues. Germline loops: CDR1 LGHDT, CDR2 YNNKEL (reference sequence). Germline trimming cut 1 base from V and 0 bases from J; bases unmatched to any gene: 3. The CDR3 coding sequence is TGTGCCAGCAGCCAAGTTGGGACAGACTCCTACGAGCAGTACTTC. Protein sequence: CASSQVGTDSYEQYF.

This clonotype was detected many times. The V call is TRBV15, the J call TRBJ2-3, with D possibly being TRBD1 or TRBD2 (5 bases each). Per the germline V gene, CDR1 is LNHNV and CDR2 is YYDKDF (reference sequence). CDR3 length: 15 amino acids. Trimming pared 8 bases from V and 0 bases from J, leaving 15 bases between. CDR3 amino acids: CATSPNRRSTDTQYF. CDR3 bases: TGTGCCACCTCTCCGAACAGGAGGAGCACAGATACGCAGTATTTT.

Ten or more counts support this clonotype. CDR3 sequence: CASSFLAGVSEQYF. DNA of the CDR3: TGTGCCAGCAGCTTTCTAGCGGGAGTCAGCGAGCAGTACTTC. This chain joins TRBV11-2 and TRBJ2-7; 10 nucleotides line up with TRBD2. Germline V gives CDR1 SGHAT, CDR2 FQNNGV. The CDR3 totals 14 residues. V shed 3 bases, J shed 6 bases, and the junction held 5 bases outside the gene matches.

At least ten counts were recorded for this clonotype. The rearrangement joins TRBV10-3 to TRBJ2-7, with D uncertain. CDR1 is ENHRY, CDR2 SYGVKD, per germline. Trimming took off 0 bases at V and 0 bases at J, with 9 bases between the two ends. The CDR3 consists of 15 residues. CDR3 bases: TGTGCCATCAGTGAGTCAAGATTGGACTCCTACGAGCAGTACTTC. Translated, it gives CAISESRLDSYEQYF.

The rearrangement joins TRBV6-5 to TRBJ2-1; 7 bases fit TRBD1. The CDR3 sequence is 14 residues long. The junction had 9 bases not matched to a gene; V was cut back by 4 bases and J by 9 bases. Germline CDR1 is MNHEY and CDR2 is SVGAGI. The CDR3 loop reads CASSSRADRAEQFF. The CDR3, as DNA: TGTGCCAGCAGTTCGCGAGCTGACAGGGCTGAGCAGTTCTTC.

The DNA for the CDR3 is TGTGCCAGCAGCAAGCGGACAGGGGAAGAGACCCAGTACTTC. The encoded protein is CASSKRTGEETQYF. The V and J genes are TRBV13 and TRBJ2-5, with 9 bases lining up with TRBD1. V was pared by 5 bases and J by 3 bases, with 4 bases of the junction left unmatched. This CDR3 region has 14 residues. CDR1 PRHDT and CDR2 FYEKMQ come from the germline V gene (reference sequence).